A selection of T cell receptor beta chains follows, all from one sample in a study of radiotherapy plus CTLA-4 blockade in lung cancer. The assay was immunoSEQ multiplex PCR, and TCRdb's table has in-frame clones only and misses some. The data show 45,000 to 55,000 clones, 82% seen once. The material sequenced was peripheral blood, taken from a patient treated with radiotherapy plus ipilimumab. Every receptor here comes from a human donor with non-small cell lung cancer who had stable disease on radiotherapy plus ipilimumab. CDR3s include the opening cysteine and the closing phenylalanine or tryptophan. D genes are given only for firm matches. Clone size is stated in some rows and not others, as once, few, many or a class when expanded.

>TRBJ2-7|few|TRBV21-1|18|NA
TGTGCCAGCAGCAAAATCAGTGTCTGCCGACCGTGCCGCTCCCAGGCGTACTTC
CASSKISVCRPCRSQAYF
>TRBJ1-1|once|TRBV25-1|16|NA
TGTGCCAGCAGTGAAAAACGGGGGGGAACGAACACTGAAGCTTTCTTT
CASSEKRGGTNTEAFF
>TRBJ1-5|NA|TRBV7-6|17|NA
TGTGCCAGCAGTCCTACGCCCTCTCGACAGTCCAATCAGCCCCAGCATTTT
CASSPTPSRQSNQPQHF
>TRBJ2-7|once|TRBV4-1|15|TRBD1
TGCGCCAGCAGCATCGATCCCGGGACAGGGAACGAGCAGTACTTC
CASSIDPGTGNEQYF
>TRBJ1-1|few|TRBV30|12|NA
TGTGCCTGGAGCTGGATGGGCCCTGAAGCTTTCTTT
CAWSWMGPEAFF
>TRBJ2-1|few|TRBV19|17|TRBD1
TGTGCCAGTAGTGACCCGATGACAGGGCTAACCTACAATGAGCAGTTCTTC
CASSDPMTGLTYNEQFF
>TRBJ1-2|NA|TRBV5-4|14|TRBD1
TGTGCCAGCAGCGGGGGGACAGAACTCTATGGCTACACCTTC
CASSGGTELYGYTF
>TRBJ1-3|NA|TRBV9|16|TRBD1
TGTGCCAGCAGCCCAACAGGGGGGGAGAGTGGAAACACCATATATTTT
CASSPTGGESGNTIYF
>TRBJ2-3|NA|TRBV4-3|17|TRBD2
TGCGCCAGCAGCCAAGATGTGGCGGGAGTCGAGACAGATACGCAGTATTTT
CASSQDVAGVETDTQYF
>TRBJ2-7|NA|TRBV19|14|NA
TGTGCCAGTAGTGGGGTAGCGGCCTCCTACGAGCAGTACTTC
CASSGVAASYEQYF
>TRBJ2-3|NA|TRBV7-2|17|TRBD2
TGTGCCAGCAGCCCCAGGTCTGCGGGAGTAAGCACAGATACGCAGTATTTT
CASSPRSAGVSTDTQYF
>TRBJ2-5|NA|TRBV5-1|20|TRBD1
TGCGCCAGCAGCTCCGCCCGACCTTATACACAGGGGGCTTGGGTGGAGACCCAGTACTTC
CASSSARPYTQGAWVETQYF
>TRBJ2-7|NA|TRBV28|13|NA
TGTGCCAGCAGTTCGACTAGATTCTACGAGCAGTACTTC
CASSSTRFYEQYF
>TRBJ1-1|NA|TRBV15|12|NA
TGTGCCACCAGCGCCGCAGACACTGAAGCTTTCTTT
CATSAADTEAFF
>TRBJ2-5|NA|TRBV2|15|TRBD2
TGTGCCAGCAGTGGACTAGCGGGAGGGAGGGAGACCCAGTACTTC
CASSGLAGGRETQYF
>TRBJ2-7|once|TRBV15|16|NA
TGTGCCACCAGCAGAGATTACGGCAGGGGCTCCTACGAGCAGTACTTC
CATSRDYGRGSYEQYF
>TRBJ1-1|once|TRBV19|14|NA
TGTGCCAGTAGTAAGAGCCCCGGGGACACTGAAGCTTTCTTT
CASSKSPGDTEAFF
>TRBJ1-1|NA|TRBV4-1|16|TRBD1
TGCGCCAGCAGCCAAGATGCTCCGGGACAGGGGGTGGGAGCTTTCTTT
CASSQDAPGQGVGAFF
>TRBJ1-1|NA|TRBV27|13|TRBD1
TGTGCCAGCAGTCAGAGACAGGGGACTCTAACTTTCTTT
CASSQRQGTLTFF
>TRBJ1-1|NA|TRBV6-6|15|TRBD1
TGTGCCAGCAGACCCCACAGGGGGCCCGGCACTGAAGCTTTCTTT
CASRPHRGPGTEAFF
>TRBJ2-7|NA|TRBV5-4|14|NA
TGTGCCAGCAGCTTGGCAGGGGATGCTCGGGAGCAGTACTTC
CASSLAGDAREQYF
>TRBJ2-2|NA|TRBV4-2|20|TRBD2
TGTGCCAGCAGCCAAGATCGCCCGGGACTAGCGGGAGTTCGAACCGGGGAGCTGTTTTTT
CASSQDRPGLAGVRTGELFF
>TRBJ2-1|medium-sized|TRBV11-2|13|TRBD2
TGTGCCAGCGCTGGGGGGACTAGAGGCGAGCAGTTCTTC
CASAGGTRGEQFF
>TRBJ2-7|NA|TRBV7-6|19|TRBD2
TGTGCCAGCAGCTTAGCGCGATTTGGGAGCGGGACGGAAACCTACGAGCAGTACTTC
CASSLARFGSGTETYEQYF
>TRBJ2-7|NA|TRBV29-1|14|NA
TGCAGCGTTATTTTCCAGGGTTCGGACTACGAGCAGTACTTC
CSVIFQGSDYEQYF
>TRBJ2-7|NA|TRBV7-3|14|NA
TGTGCCAGCAGCTCAACATTACTCCCCGGGGAGCAGTACTTC
CASSSTLLPGEQYF
>TRBJ2-7|NA|TRBV29-1|12|TRBD2
TGCAGCGGGGGAGGGCAGGGCTACGAGCAGTACTTC
CSGGGQGYEQYF
>TRBJ2-7|NA|TRBV4-3|13|TRBD2
TGCGCCAGCAGCCAGATCCGGGAGGGTGAGCAGTACTTC
CASSQIREGEQYF
>TRBJ1-5|NA|TRBV6-1|15|TRBD1
TGTGCCAGCAGTGAAATGGACAGGGGAGATTCTGCCCAGCATTTT
CASSEMDRGDSAQHF
>TRBJ2-7|NA|TRBV4-1|12|NA
TGCGCCAGCAGCCAAGGAGGGCTGCGGCAGTACTTC
CASSQGGLRQYF
>TRBJ1-5|NA|TRBV6-4|14|NA
TGTGCCAGCAGTGAAGTTCGAAAGCGGCAGCCCCAGCATTTT
CASSEVRKRQPQHF
>TRBJ2-5|NA|TRBV19|14|NA
TGTGCCAGTAGCAACGGACAGTCCCAAGAGACCCAGTACTTC
CASSNGQSQETQYF
>TRBJ2-7|NA|TRBV7-2|14|TRBD2
TGTGCCAGCAGCTCCGGACTAGGGTTCTACGAGCAGTACTTC
CASSSGLGFYEQYF
>TRBJ2-7|NA|TRBV6-1|13|NA
TGTGCCAGCAGTGAAATTCGGGTCCCGCCGGAGTACTTC
CASSEIRVPPEYF
>TRBJ2-7|NA|TRBV4-1|14|NA
TGCGCCAGCAGCCAAGATCCAGTGCCCTACGAGCAGTACTTC
CASSQDPVPYEQYF
>TRBJ2-5|NA|TRBV7-8|15|TRBD2
TGTGCCAGCAGCTTGGCTAGCGGAAGACAAGAGACCCAGTACTTC
CASSLASGRQETQYF
>TRBJ2-1|NA|TRBV15|14|TRBD2
TGTGCCACCAGCAGAGGACGGGAGGGGCATGAGCAGTTCTTC
CATSRGREGHEQFF
>TRBJ1-1|NA|TRBV4-3|16|TRBD1
TGCGCCAGCAGCCAGGCGGACAGGGGAAGATCGGGTGAAGCTTTCTTT
CASSQADRGRSGEAFF
>TRBJ2-1|NA|TRBV28|19|TRBD2
TGTGCCAGCAGTTTTTCTCGGGGGGGAGGGGGACTAGGCCTAAATGAGCAGTTCTTC
CASSFSRGGGGLGLNEQFF
>TRBJ2-7|NA|TRBV7-2|13|NA
TGTGCCAGCAGCCCCCCTAGCGACTACGAGCAGTACTTC
CASSPPSDYEQYF
>TRBJ2-3|NA|TRBV6-6|15|NA
TGTGCCAGCAGTTACTCGTTGGGGCGGGGAGATACGCAGTATTTT
CASSYSLGRGDTQYF
>TRBJ2-7|NA|TRBV29-1|14|TRBD2
TGCAGCGCCCATGGGCTTAGCGGGAGTTACGAGCAGTACTTC
CSAHGLSGSYEQYF
>TRBJ2-7|few|TRBV7-9|13|NA
TGTGCCAGCAGCGAGCAGGGTTTGAACGAGCAGTACTTC
CASSEQGLNEQYF
>TRBJ2-7|NA|TRBV4-1|15|TRBD2
TGCGCCAGCAGCCAGGCGACTAGCGGGAGTTACGAGCAGTACTTC
CASSQATSGSYEQYF
>TRBJ1-1|NA|TRBV7-3|12|NA
TGTGCCAGCAGCTCATCGAACACTGAAGCTTTCTTT
CASSSSNTEAFF
>TRBJ2-7|NA|TRBV6-5|15|NA
TGTGCCAGCAGTGGGCGGGCCAGGGGCACCTACGAGCAGTACTTC
CASSGRARGTYEQYF
>TRBJ2-7|NA|TRBV11-3|13|NA
TGTGCCAGCGGATACAGGGGGGGTTCCGAGCAGTACTTC
CASGYRGGSEQYF
>TRBJ2-3|NA|TRBV7-9|16|NA
TGTGCCAGCACACAAACTATAGCACTTGTAACAGATACGCAGTATTTT
CASTQTIALVTDTQYF
>TRBJ2-1|NA|TRBV28|17|TRBD2
TGTGCCAGCAGTACAACCCCCGGGGCTAGCGGGAGGTATGAGCAGTTCTTC
CASSTTPGASGRYEQFF
>TRBJ1-2|NA|TRBV28|14|NA
TGTGCCAGCAGTTTTGCCGGGATTAACTATGGCTACACCTTC
CASSFAGINYGYTF
>TRBJ2-5|NA|TRBV29-1|14|NA
TGCAGCGTTGTGGAGGGGAGAGGCGAAGAGACCCAGTACTTC
CSVVEGRGEETQYF
>TRBJ2-7|NA|TRBV29-1|14|TRBD2
TGCAGCGTTGGGGCGGGACTAGCGGTATACGAGCAGTACTTC
CSVGAGLAVYEQYF
>TRBJ2-2|NA|TRBV25-1|10|NA
TGTGCCAGCGAGGCCGGGGAGCTGTTTTTT
CASEAGELFF
>TRBJ1-5|NA|TRBV28|16|TRBD1
TGTGCCAGCAGCCCGACAGGGGCAGGAGTCAATCAGCCCCAGCATTTT
CASSPTGAGVNQPQHF
>TRBJ2-7|NA|TRBV18|14|TRBD2
TGTGCCAGCTCACTCCGGGAGGGCGCCTACGAGCAGTACTTC
CASSLREGAYEQYF
>TRBJ2-7|NA|TRBV7-9|14|NA
TGTGCCAGCAGCTCCTCCGGGACACACTACGAGCAGTACTTC
CASSSSGTHYEQYF
>TRBJ2-3|NA|TRBV4-2|15|NA
TGTGCCAACAGCCAAGGGAGGAGGGGCACAGATACGCAGTATTTT
CANSQGRRGTDTQYF
>TRBJ2-1|once|TRBV7-3|21|TRBD2
TGTGCCAGCAGCTTAACGGGGGTCCTAGCGGGAGGGCCTACGCCCTACAATGAGCAGTTCTTC
CASSLTGVLAGGPTPYNEQFF
>TRBJ1-3|NA|TRBV7-9|15|TRBD1
TGTGCCAGCAGTGCTTCGGACAGGGTGTTTAACACCATATATTTT
CASSASDRVFNTIYF
>TRBJ2-1|few|TRBV14|16|TRBD2
TGTGCCAGCAGCCTCCTACTAGCGGGAGCTGGCAATGAGCAGTTCTTC
CASSLLLAGAGNEQFF